This T cell receptor (beta chain) was recovered during a study of cytomegalovirus exposure and HLA in healthy donors. Study-wide points: Analysis performed later found 16,000 or so TCR beta sequences associated with HLA alleles at 0.05 false discovery rate. Despite most TCR sequences being rare, some public TCRs occurred in many donors.

With 60 Vbeta and 13 Jbeta primers, the PCR was carried out. Assay used: immunoSEQ multiplex PCR; TCRdb lists only in-frame clones, some missing. The data hold about 190,000 clones, with approximately 86% observed a single time. On this clone: What it binds is not known.

Germline CDR1 reads SEHNR; CDR2 reads FQNEAQ (reference sequence). This CDR3 has 14 residues. J lost 2 bases, V lost 4 bases, and 3 bases had no gene match. At collection, donors were nominally healthy, but unrecorded immune exposures were probable. This clonotype was obtained from a young woman in good health and CMV-seronegative. Sequences were obtained from PBMCs. The rearrangement joins TRBV7-9 to TRBJ2-3, with 7 positions matching TRBD2. The CDR3 DNA follows: TGTGCCAGCAGCTCCGGGACTACCACAGATACGCAGTATTTT. This sequence encodes CASSSGTTTDTQYF. The complete variable domain, with remaining parts taken from reference TRBV7-9 and TRBJ2-3, reads DTGVSQNPRHKITKRGQNVTFRCDPISEHNRLYWYRQTLGQGPEFLTYFQNEAQLEKSRLLSDRFSAERPKGSFSTLEIQRTEQGDSAMYLCASSSGTTTDTQYFGPGTRLTVL.